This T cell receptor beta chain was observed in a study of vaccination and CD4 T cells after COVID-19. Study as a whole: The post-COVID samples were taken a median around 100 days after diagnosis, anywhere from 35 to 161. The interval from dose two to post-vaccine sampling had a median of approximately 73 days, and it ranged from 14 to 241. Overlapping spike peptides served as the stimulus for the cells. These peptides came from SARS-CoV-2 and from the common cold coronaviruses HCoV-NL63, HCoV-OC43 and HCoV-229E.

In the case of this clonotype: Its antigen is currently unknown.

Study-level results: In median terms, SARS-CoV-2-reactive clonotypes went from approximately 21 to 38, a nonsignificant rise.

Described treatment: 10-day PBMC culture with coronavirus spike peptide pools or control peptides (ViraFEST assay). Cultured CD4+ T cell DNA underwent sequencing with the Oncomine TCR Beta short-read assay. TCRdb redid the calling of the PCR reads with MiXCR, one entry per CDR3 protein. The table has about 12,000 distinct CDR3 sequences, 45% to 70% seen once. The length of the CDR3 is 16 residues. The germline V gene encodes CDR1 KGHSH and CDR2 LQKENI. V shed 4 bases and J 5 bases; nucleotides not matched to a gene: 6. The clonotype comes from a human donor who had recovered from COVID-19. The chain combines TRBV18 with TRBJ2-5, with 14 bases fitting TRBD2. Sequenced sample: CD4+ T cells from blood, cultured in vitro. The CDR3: CASSLGLAGAWETQYF. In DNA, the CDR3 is TGTGCCAGCTCACTGGGACTAGCGGGAGCATGGGAGACCCAGTACTTC. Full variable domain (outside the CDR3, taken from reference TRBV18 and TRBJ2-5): NAGVMQNPRHLVRRRGQEARLRCSPMKGHSHVYWYRQLPEEGLKFMVYLQKENIIDESGMPKERFSAEFPKEGPSILRIQQVVRGDSAAYFCASSLGLAGAWETQYFGPGTRLLVL.